This T cell receptor beta chain was sequenced for a study of Graves' ophthalmopathy and Graves' hyperthyroidism. RNA transcripts were the source from which TCR beta CDR3 regions were amplified. RT-PCR with HTBI primers came first, then second-round multiplex PCR. One entry per CDR3 protein results from TCRdb running MiXCR on the multiplex PCR reads. The sample lists about 370,000 distinct CDR3 sequences, approximately 20% occurring once. Broader study findings: A roughly 81% specificity and nearly 90% sensitivity were achieved by a 13-signature model that separated ophthalmopathy from stable hyperthyroidism. Blood also harbored most expanded thyroid clonotypes above 0.001 frequency.

Disease in donors with ophthalmopathy had moderate-to-severe activity, CAS ≥3, NOSPECS ≥4 and under 3 months' duration. Excluded were patients with other autoimmune diseases, uncontrolled infections, pregnancy or lactation. Many counts were recorded for this clonotype. Its target is unknown. J was trimmed by 5 bases and V by 8 bases; bases with no gene match: 4. The CDR3 consists of 14 residues. Germline V gene data show CDR1 as LGHNA and CDR2 as YNFKEQ. The receptor's source is a woman in her late teens or twenties with Graves' ophthalmopathy. Source material: peripheral blood. V and J are TRBV4-2 and TRBJ1-6; 9 nucleotides align to TRBD1. This CDR3 is CASGDRVDNSPLHF. Written as DNA, the CDR3 is TGTGCCAGCGGGGACAGGGTAGATAATTCACCCCTCCACTTT.